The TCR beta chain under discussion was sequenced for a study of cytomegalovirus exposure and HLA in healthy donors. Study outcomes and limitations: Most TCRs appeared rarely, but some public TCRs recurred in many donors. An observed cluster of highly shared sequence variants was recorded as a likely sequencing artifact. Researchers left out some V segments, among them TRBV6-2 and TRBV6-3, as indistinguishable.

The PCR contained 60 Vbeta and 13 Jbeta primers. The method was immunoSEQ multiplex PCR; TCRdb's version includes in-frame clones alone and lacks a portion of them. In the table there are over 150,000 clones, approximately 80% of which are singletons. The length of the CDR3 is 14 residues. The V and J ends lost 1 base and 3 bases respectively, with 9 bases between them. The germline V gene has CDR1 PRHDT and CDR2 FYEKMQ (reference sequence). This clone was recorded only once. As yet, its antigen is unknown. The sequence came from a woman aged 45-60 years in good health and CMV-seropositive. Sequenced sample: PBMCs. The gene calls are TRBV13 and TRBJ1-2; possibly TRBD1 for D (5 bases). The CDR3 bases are TGTGCCAGCAGCTTAGCTGGCAGGGACTATGGCTACACCTTC. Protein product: CASSLAGRDYGYTF.